One sample yielded the 22 T cell receptor beta chains listed below, sequenced in a study of shared clonotypes between healthy human individuals. Assay used: immunoSEQ multiplex PCR; TCRdb lists only in-frame clones, some missing. The table records under 1,100,000 clones, roughly 75% of them present only once. Sequenced material: memory CD4+ T cells sorted from blood. Subset defined: CD45RA-negative fraction. These receptors originate from a man younger than 35 in good health.

The chain recombines TRBV29-1 with TRBJ2-3, with D possibly being TRBD2 (6 bases). Trimming took 7 bases from V and 3 from J, leaving 11 bases between them. This CDR3 spans 12 amino acids. Looked up from germline, CDR1 is SQVTM and CDR2 is ANQGSEA. CDR3 sequence: CSGKAGTDTQYF. CDR3 sequence (DNA): TGCAGCGGCAAGGCGGGGACAGATACGCAGTATTTT.

This clone has only a few counts. V is TRBV29-1 and J is TRBJ1-3; D remains unclear. Germline CDR1 and CDR2: SQVTM and ANQGSEA. The CDR3 sequence is 14 residues long. V shed 7 bases and J shed 1 base, with 14 bases lying between them. CDR3 sequence: CSGNHSPSGNTIYF. The CDR3 DNA sequence: TGCAGCGGAAACCACTCACCGTCTGGAAACACCATATATTTT.

This clone appeared once. The rearrangement joins TRBV5-8 to TRBJ1-2; D gene ambiguous. V was pared by 4 bases and J by 8 bases, with 12 bases between. This CDR3 contains 12 residues. The germline V gene encodes CDR1 SGHTS and CDR2 YDEGEE. The CDR3 DNA follows: TGTGCCAGCAGCCGCCTAGGCGACGGCTACACCTTC. Protein product: CASSRLGDGYTF.

This clone was recorded at least ten times. This sequence joins TRBV11-2 and TRBJ2-7, with D perhaps TRBD2 (7 bases). The CDR3 length is 15 residues. Germline assignment: CDR1 SGHAT and CDR2 FQNNGV. V was shortened by 3 bases and J by 3 bases, with 15 bases between the two germline ends. CDR3: CASSLGGASIYEQYF. As DNA, the CDR3 is TGTGCCAGCAGCTTGGGGGGGGCTAGTATCTACGAGCAGTACTTC.

The chain links TRBV30 to TRBJ1-1; D remains unclear. Between the trimmed V and J ends, which lost 0 bases and 3 bases, there was a span of 5 bases. The CDR3 extends over 12 amino acids. The germline V gene has CDR1 GTSNPN and CDR2 SVGIG (reference sequence). The CDR3, as DNA: TGTGCCTGGAGTGTACGGCACACTGAAGCTTTCTTT. Residues: CAWSVRHTEAFF. Full variable domain (outside the CDR3, taken from reference TRBV30 and TRBJ1-1): SQTIHQWPATLVQPVGSPLSLECTVEGTSNPNLYWYRQAAGRGLQLLFYSVGIGQISSEVPQNLSASRPQDRQFILSSKKLLLSDSGFYLCAWSVRHTEAFFGQGTRLTVV.

The V and J genes are TRBV4-3 and TRBJ2-1, with D possibly matching TRBD1 (7 bases). The CDR3 runs 15 residues. V was cut by 4 bases and J by 3 bases, with 13 bases left in between. CDR1 is LGHNA, CDR2 YSLEER, per germline. In nucleotides, the CDR3 is TGCGCCAGCAGCCCAGGGGGGTACAACTACAATGAGCAGTTCTTC. This codes for CASSPGGYNYNEQFF.

The chain couples TRBV5-1 to TRBJ1-2; TRBD1 aligns across 7 bases. The CDR3 runs to 12 residues. Germline CDR1 is SGHRS and CDR2 is YFSETQ. The ends lost 1 base at V and 9 bases at J; junction bases unmatched: 3. Written as DNA, the CDR3 is TGCGCCAGCAGCTTGAACAGGGGTCGCTACACCTTC. This sequence encodes CASSLNRGRYTF.

V is TRBV6-6 and J is TRBJ1-2, with D unresolved. V was shortened by 7 bases and J by 3 bases, with 9 bases between the two germline ends. Germline V lookup: CDR1 MNHNY, CDR2 SVGAGI (reference sequence). This CDR3 contains 12 residues. The CDR3 loop is CASKDTYYGYTF. Here the CDR3 DNA reads TGTGCCAGCAAAGATACTTACTATGGCTACACCTTC.

The V call is TRBV7-2, the J call TRBJ2-7; 7 bases are a match to TRBD1. The junction had 4 bases not matched to a gene; V was cut back by 4 bases and J by 1 base. This CDR3 has 14 amino acids. CDR1 is SGHTA and CDR2 is FQGNSA in the germline V gene. The CDR3: CASSSGQVSYEQYF. CDR3 DNA: TGTGCCAGCAGCTCAGGACAGGTTTCCTACGAGCAGTACTTC.

To note about this clone: The sample carries other DNA sequences with the same CDR3. The chain uses TRBV11-2 and TRBJ2-1; D is unclear. V was cut by 5 bases and J by 7 bases, with 6 bases left in between. Germline assignment: CDR1 SGHAT and CDR2 FQNNGV. This CDR3 has 11 amino acids. In DNA, the CDR3 is TGTGCCAGCAGCCTCCGGAATGAGCAGTTCTTC. This translates into CASSLRNEQFF. The whole variable domain, filled in from reference TRBV11-2 and TRBJ2-1, reads EAGVAQSPRYKIIEKRQSVAFWCNPISGHATLYWYQQILGQGPKLLIQFQNNGVVDDSQLPKDRFSAERLKGVDSTLKIQPAKLEDSAVYLCASSLRNEQFFGPGTRLTVL.

The V and J genes are TRBV5-6 and TRBJ2-1; unclear D gene. The V end was cut by 4 bases, the J end by 9 bases, with 17 bases between. Germline lookup yields CDR1 SGHDT and CDR2 YYEEEE. This CDR3 is 14 amino acids long. CDR3 residues: CASSLTDPWAEQFF. The CDR3 DNA reads as TGTGCCAGCAGCCTAACGGACCCGTGGGCTGAGCAGTTCTTC.

J is TRBJ1-1 and V is TRBV5-4; unclear D gene. In germline, CDR1 is SGHNT, CDR2 YYREEE (reference sequence). V was trimmed by 0 bases and J by 5 bases, leaving 11 bases between them. The CDR3 runs 14 residues. CDR3 amino acids: CASSLVGVGTEAFF. The CDR3, as DNA: TGTGCCAGCAGCTTGGTCGGGGTCGGGACTGAAGCTTTCTTT.

The chain employs TRBV6-9 and TRBJ2-7; D unresolved. The CDR3 is made up of 12 amino acids. Germline loops: CDR1 MNHGY, CDR2 SVAAGI. With 6 bases removed from V and 1 base from J, the gap between germline ends came to 7 bases. The DNA for the CDR3 is TGTGCCAGCAGAATGGGGTCCTACGAGCAGTACTTC. It codes for CASRMGSYEQYF.

The chain has TRBV18 and TRBJ1-2, with TRBD1 as a possible D gene (6 bases). V was pared by 3 bases and J by 8 bases, with 10 bases between. The CDR3 consists of 12 residues. Germline V lookup: CDR1 KGHSH, CDR2 LQKENI. For the CDR3, the DNA is TGTGCCAGCTCACCCGGGGGCTGGGGCTACACCTTC. Amino acid sequence: CASSPGGWGYTF.

This chain links TRBV25-1 with TRBJ2-3, with 7 nucleotides matching TRBD1. The CDR3 is made up of 15 amino acids. Trimming took 8 bases from V and 1 from J; bases not matched to a gene: 9. CDR1 MGHDK and CDR2 SYGVNS come from the germline V gene. The DNA of the CDR3 is TGTGCCAGCGGGGACAGTCCTCCCGGCACAGATACGCAGTATTTT. Encoded protein: CASGDSPPGTDTQYF.

The chain is built from TRBV18 and TRBJ2-3; 12 nucleotides agree with TRBD1. Looked up from germline, CDR1 is KGHSH and CDR2 is LQKENI. The V segment lost 3 bases and the J segment 7 bases; nucleotides outside the gene matches: 11. The CDR3 sequence is 17 residues long. The CDR3 sequence: CASSPKTGQGAQNTQYF. CDR3 bases: TGTGCCAGCTCACCGAAAACGGGACAGGGGGCGCAAAATACGCAGTATTTT.

The chain combines TRBV10-2 with TRBJ1-5; TRBD1 matches at 11 bases. Trimming removed 5 bases from V and 1 base from J; junction bases left unmatched: 4. Looked up from germline, CDR1 is WSHSY and CDR2 is SAAADI. This CDR3 comprises 16 residues. CDR3 sequence: CASSYGTGGSNQPQHF. The CDR3 coding sequence is TGCGCCAGCAGTTACGGGACAGGGGGGAGCAATCAGCCCCAGCATTTT.

This chain joins TRBV21-1 and TRBJ1-2; no check of the table's D call, TRBD1, against the DNA was made. TRBV21-1 is annotated as a pseudogene. CDR3 length: 18 amino acids. The DNA for the CDR3 is TGTGCCAGCAGCATTATCCTGGACAGGGGCCCTTCTAACTATGGCTACACCTTC. Its translation: CASSIILDRGPSNYGYTF.

The gene calls are TRBV6-5 and TRBJ2-3; 13 nucleotides match TRBD2. The trim removed 3 bases at V and 7 bases at J, leaving 7 bases unmatched. Germline V gene data show CDR1 as MNHEY and CDR2 as SVGAGI. The CDR3 contains 16 residues. In DNA form, the CDR3 reads TGTGCCAGCAGTTATTCCGGGACTAGCGGGACGAATACGCAGTATTTT. Translating gives CASSYSGTSGTNTQYF.

This clone turned up a few times. The chain combines TRBV4-1 with TRBJ1-5; D is unclear. The length of the CDR3 is 14 residues. CDR1 is MGHRA and CDR2 is YSYEKL in the germline V gene. V was shortened by 3 bases and J by 5 bases, with 11 bases between the two germline ends. The CDR3 loop is CASSHPDRYQPQHF. The CDR3 nucleotides read TGCGCCAGCAGCCATCCGGACCGCTATCAGCCCCAGCATTTT.

This clone showed up just a few times. V and J are TRBV5-8 and TRBJ1-1; D gene ambiguous. The ends were cut back, 2 bases at V and 11 bases at J, with 13 bases in the middle. The germline V gene has CDR1 SGHTS and CDR2 YDEGEE. The CDR3 length is 12 residues. CDR3 in DNA: TGTGCCAGCAGCTTTTCGTTGTCCCCGGCTTTCTTT. As protein: CASSFSLSPAFF.

This chain connects TRBV5-6 to TRBJ2-3; perhaps D is TRBD1 or TRBD2 (6 bases each). The V end was cut by 4 bases, the J end by 1 base, with 13 bases between. The germline V gene encodes CDR1 SGHDT and CDR2 YYEEEE. CDR3 size: 15 residues. CDR3 in DNA: TGTGCCAGCAGCCCTAGGGGGAGGCGCACAGATACGCAGTATTTT. Translation gives CASSPRGRRTDTQYF. Variable domain in full (rest from reference TRBV5-6 and TRBJ2-3): DAGVTQSPTHLIKTRGQQVTLRCSPKSGHDTVSWYQQALGQGPQFIFQYYEEEERQRGNFPDRFSGHQFPNYSSELNVNALLLGDSALYLCASSPRGRRTDTQYFGPGTRLTVL.